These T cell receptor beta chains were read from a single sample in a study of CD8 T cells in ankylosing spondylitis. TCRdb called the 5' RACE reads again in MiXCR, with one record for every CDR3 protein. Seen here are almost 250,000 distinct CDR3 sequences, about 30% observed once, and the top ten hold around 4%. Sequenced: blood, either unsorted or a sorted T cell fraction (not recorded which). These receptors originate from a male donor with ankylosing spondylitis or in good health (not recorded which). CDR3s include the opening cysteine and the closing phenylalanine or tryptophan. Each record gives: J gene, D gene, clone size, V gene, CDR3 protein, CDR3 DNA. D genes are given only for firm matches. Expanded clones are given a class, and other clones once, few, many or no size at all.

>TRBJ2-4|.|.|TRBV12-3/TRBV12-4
CASSPRGRRNIQYF
TGTGCCAGCAGTCCGCGGGGGCGGAGGAACATTCAGTACTTC
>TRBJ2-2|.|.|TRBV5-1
CASSPGVRRDTGELFF
TGCGCCAGCAGCCCGGGTGTTAGGCGGGACACCGGGGAGCTGTTTTTT
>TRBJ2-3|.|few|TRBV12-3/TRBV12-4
CASSLGTTDTQYF
TGTGCCAGCAGTTTAGGGACCACAGATACGCAGTATTTT
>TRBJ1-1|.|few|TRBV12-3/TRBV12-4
CASTYGGIGNTEAFF
TGTGCCAGCACCTACGGAGGGATAGGGAACACTGAAGCTTTCTTT
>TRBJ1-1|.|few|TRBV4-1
CASSQDPGTNTEAFF
TGCGCCAGCAGCCAAGACCCAGGGACTAACACTGAAGCTTTCTTT
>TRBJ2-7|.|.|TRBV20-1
CSASDMVGQLRSYEQYF
TGCAGTGCTAGTGATATGGTAGGGCAACTGCGGTCCTACGAGCAGTACTTC
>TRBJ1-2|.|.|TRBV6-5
CASSYGLNYGYTF
TGTGCCAGCAGTTACGGACTTAACTATGGCTACACCTTC
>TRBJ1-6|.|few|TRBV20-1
CSATDGVYSPLHF
TGCAGTGCTACCGACGGGGTCTATTCACCCCTCCACTTT
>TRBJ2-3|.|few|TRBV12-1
CASSISSTDTQYF
TGTGCCAGCAGCATTTCAAGCACAGATACGCAGTATTTT
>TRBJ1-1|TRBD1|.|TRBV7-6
CASSLGTGRAFF
TGTGCCAGCAGCTTGGGGACAGGGCGCGCTTTCTTT
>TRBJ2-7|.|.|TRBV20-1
CSASLPRGARYEQYF
TGCAGTGCTAGCCTCCCCAGGGGGGCCCGCTACGAGCAGTACTTC
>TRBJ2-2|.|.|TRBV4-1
CASSPLLGELFF
TGCGCCAGCAGCCCGCTTCTCGGGGAGCTGTTTTTT
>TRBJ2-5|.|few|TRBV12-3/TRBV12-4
CASGMGSSISETQYF
TGTGCCAGCGGGATGGGGAGTAGCATATCAGAGACCCAGTACTTC
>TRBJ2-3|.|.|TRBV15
CATSFLSSTDTQYF
TGTGCCACCAGCTTCCTCTCGAGCACAGATACGCAGTATTTT
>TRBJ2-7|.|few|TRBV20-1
CSATGANSYEQYF
TGCAGTGCCACCGGAGCGAACTCCTACGAGCAGTACTTC
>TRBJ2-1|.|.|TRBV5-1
CASSHSRNEQFF
TGCGCCAGCAGCCATAGCCGTAACGAGCAGTTCTTC
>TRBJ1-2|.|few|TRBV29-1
CSVEDPARDRGYTF
TGCAGCGTTGAAGATCCCGCCAGGGACCGTGGCTACACCTTC
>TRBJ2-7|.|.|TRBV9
CASSVAPSGTYEQYF
TGTGCCAGCAGCGTAGCCCCTTCCGGGACCTACGAGCAGTACTTC
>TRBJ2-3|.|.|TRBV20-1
CSAGLTPWGSPHSTDTQYF
TGCAGTGCTGGCCTTACCCCCTGGGGCTCCCCTCATAGCACAGATACGCAGTATTTT
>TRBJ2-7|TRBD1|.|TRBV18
CASSAGTGIDEQYF
TGTGCCAGCTCAGCCGGGACAGGGATCGACGAGCAGTACTTC
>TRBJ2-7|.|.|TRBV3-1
CASSGVGTPSYEQYF
TGTGCCAGCAGCGGTGTGGGGACCCCATCCTACGAGCAGTACTTC
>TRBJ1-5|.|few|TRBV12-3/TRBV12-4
CASRIGLSNQPQHF
TGTGCCAGCAGGATAGGCCTTAGCAATCAGCCCCAGCATTTT
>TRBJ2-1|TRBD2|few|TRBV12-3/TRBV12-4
CASSRGDSAGQFF
TGTGCCAGCAGCCGGGGGGACTCCGCAGGGCAGTTCTTC
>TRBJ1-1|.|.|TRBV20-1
CSARGAGQGNTEAFF
TGCAGTGCTAGGGGGGCTGGGCAGGGGAACACTGAAGCTTTCTTT
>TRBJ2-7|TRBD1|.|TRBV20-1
CSARAMDRVEQYF
TGCAGTGCTAGAGCCATGGACAGGGTCGAGCAGTACTTC
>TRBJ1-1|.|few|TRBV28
CASSGRISGRTEAFF
TGTGCCAGCAGTGGGAGAATCTCAGGGCGCACTGAAGCTTTCTTT
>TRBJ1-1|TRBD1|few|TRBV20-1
CSALRQGTEAFF
TGCAGTGCTTTGCGACAGGGCACTGAAGCTTTCTTT
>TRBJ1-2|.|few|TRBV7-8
CASSFISGIRAGYTF
TGTGCCAGCAGTTTTATTTCCGGGATTCGGGCTGGCTACACCTTC
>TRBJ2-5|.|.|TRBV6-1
CASSPETAAETQYF
TGTGCCAGCAGTCCAGAGACCGCCGCCGAGACCCAGTACTTC
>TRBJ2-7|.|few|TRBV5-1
CASSFGGTGTYEQYF
TGCGCCAGCAGCTTTGGTGGGACCGGGACCTACGAGCAGTACTTC
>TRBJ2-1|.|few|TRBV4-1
CASSQDDGGSYNEQFF
TGCGCCAGCAGCCAAGATGACGGGGGCTCCTACAATGAGCAGTTCTTC
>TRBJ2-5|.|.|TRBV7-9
CASSLGGTRQETQYF
TGTGCCAGCAGCTTAGGCGGGACACGTCAAGAGACCCAGTACTTC
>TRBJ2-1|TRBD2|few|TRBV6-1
CASSQKRGYNEQFF
TGTGCCAGCAGTCAAAAGCGGGGGTACAATGAGCAGTTCTTC
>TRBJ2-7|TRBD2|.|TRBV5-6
CASSLGGGRGSYEQYF
TGTGCCAGCAGCTTGGGGGGAGGGCGGGGCTCCTACGAGCAGTACTTC
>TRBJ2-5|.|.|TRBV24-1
CATSDGTTVREETQYF
TGTGCCACCAGTGATGGGACGACAGTGAGAGAAGAGACCCAGTACTTC
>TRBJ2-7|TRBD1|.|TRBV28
CASSLQATGDEQYF
TGTGCCAGCAGTTTACAAGCGACAGGGGACGAGCAGTACTTC
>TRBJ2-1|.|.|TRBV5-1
CASSFWGDSSYNEQFF
TGCGCCAGCAGCTTCTGGGGCGACAGCTCCTACAATGAGCAGTTCTTC
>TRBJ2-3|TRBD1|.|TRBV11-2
CASSLVWGQTTDTQFF
TGTGCCAGCAGCTTAGTCTGGGGACAGACCACAGATACGCAGTTTTTT
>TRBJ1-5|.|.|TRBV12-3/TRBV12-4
CASSFWVDQPQHF
TGTGCCAGCAGTTTTTGGGTAGATCAGCCCCAGCATTTT
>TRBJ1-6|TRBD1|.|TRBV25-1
CASRGTGIDSPLHF
TGTGCCAGCAGGGGGACAGGGATTGATTCACCCCTCCACTTT
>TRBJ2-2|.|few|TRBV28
CASSPLPNTGELFF
TGTGCCAGCAGTCCCCTACCAAACACCGGGGAGCTGTTTTTT
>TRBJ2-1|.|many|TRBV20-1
CSARDLAGSYNEQFF
TGCAGTGCTAGAGATTTGGCAGGGTCCTACAATGAGCAGTTCTTC
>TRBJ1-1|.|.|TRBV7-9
CASSLVKGVGEAFF
TGTGCCAGCAGCCTGGTTAAGGGGGTGGGTGAAGCTTTCTTT
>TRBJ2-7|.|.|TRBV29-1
CSVTVGSYEQYF
TGCAGCGTTACCGTGGGGTCCTACGAGCAGTACTTC
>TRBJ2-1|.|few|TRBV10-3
CAISDVINNEQFF
TGTGCCATCAGTGATGTGATCAACAATGAGCAGTTCTTC
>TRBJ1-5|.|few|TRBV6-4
CASSWNQPQHF
TGTGCCAGCAGTTGGAATCAGCCCCAGCATTTT
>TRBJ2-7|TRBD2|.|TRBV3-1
CAAAGEREYEQYF
TGTGCCGCCGCCGGGGAGCGGGAGTACGAGCAGTACTTC
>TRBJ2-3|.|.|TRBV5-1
CASSPGGSFTDTQYF
TGCGCCAGCAGCCCCGGGGGCTCTTTCACAGATACGCAGTATTTT
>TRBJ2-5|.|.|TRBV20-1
CSARRSRGAQETQYF
TGCAGTGCTAGACGTTCTCGGGGGGCCCAAGAGACCCAGTACTTC
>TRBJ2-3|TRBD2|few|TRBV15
CATWLPGLAADTQYF
TGTGCCACCTGGCTTCCGGGACTAGCAGCAGATACGCAGTATTTT
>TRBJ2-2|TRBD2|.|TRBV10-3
CAISRRTSGGTNTGELFF
TGTGCCATCAGCAGACGGACTAGCGGGGGGACGAACACCGGGGAGCTGTTTTTT
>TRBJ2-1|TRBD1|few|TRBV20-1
CSARDGQGNLDNEQFF
TGCAGTGCTAGAGATGGACAGGGTAATTTGGACAATGAGCAGTTCTTC
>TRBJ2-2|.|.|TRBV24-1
CATSDLYYGRGSGELFF
TGTGCCACCAGTGATTTGTATTACGGCAGGGGATCCGGGGAGCTGTTTTTT
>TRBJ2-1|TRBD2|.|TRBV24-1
CATSPTSGGRAYNEQFF
TGTGCCACCAGTCCAACTAGCGGGGGAAGAGCATACAATGAGCAGTTCTTC
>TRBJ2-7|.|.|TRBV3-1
CASSQVRQEGYEQYF
TGTGCCAGCAGCCAAGTTCGCCAGGAGGGTTACGAGCAGTACTTC